This T cell receptor beta chain was identified in a study of cytomegalovirus exposure and HLA in healthy donors. Study in general: Of 398 genotyped donors, around 84% clustered with self-reported Caucasian donors.

Whole-study results and caveats: As a later analysis showed, several of the most significant clusters appeared to be linked to common viral pathogens.

The CDR3 covers 13 residues. Germline assignment: CDR1 SGHVS and CDR2 FNYEAQ. Trimming removed 3 bases from V and 2 bases from J, with 8 bases in between. Details on this clone: The antigen is undetermined.

Both 60 Vbeta primers and 13 Jbeta primers went into the PCR. Clones were sequenced by immunoSEQ multiplex PCR, and TCRdb holds only the in-frame ones, with some missing. The sample consists of about 93,000 clones, roughly 72% of them appearing once. The J gene is TRBJ2-7, the V gene TRBV7-6; D is undetermined. The clonotype comes from a young man in good health and CMV-seronegative. Sequencing was carried out using PBMCs. The CDR3 loop is CASSLAQTYEQYF. The DNA of the CDR3 is TGTGCCAGCAGCTTGGCACAGACCTACGAGCAGTACTTC.